These 28 T cell receptor beta chains share one sample of origin, sequenced in a study of blood T cell repertoires in COVID-19. The data were produced by immunoSEQ multiplex PCR, yet TCRdb's version contains in-frame clones alone and is incomplete. The profile shows tens of thousands of clones, approximately 80% of them singletons. The material sequenced was peripheral blood. These receptors were collected from a man aged 25-45 years with COVID-19, enrolled during active disease.

The CDR3 protein is CASSSIPNLEQYF. CDR3 DNA: TGTGCCAGCAGTTCTATCCCCAACCTCGAGCAGTACTTC. The rearrangement joins TRBV27 to TRBJ2-7; the D is unclear. Deletions cut 4 bases from V and 6 bases from J, with 13 bases between. The CDR3 contains 13 residues. Germline CDR1 reads MNHEY; CDR2 reads SMNVEV (reference sequence).

V usage is TRBV7-6 and J usage is TRBJ2-1, with TRBD1 matching over 10 bases. The CDR3 spans 16 residues. V lost 0 bases and J lost 7; bases outside the gene matches: 6. Per germline, CDR1 SGHVS and CDR2 FNYEAQ. Written as DNA, the CDR3 is TGTGCCAGCAGCTTAGCCGGGACAGGGGCGACAAATGAGCAGTTCTTC. Translation gives CASSLAGTGATNEQFF.

The chain links TRBV7-9 to TRBJ1-3, with D hard to call. CDR1 is SEHNR and CDR2 is FQNEAQ in the germline V gene (reference sequence). V gave up 3 bases and J gave up 0 bases, with 9 bases separating them. CDR3 length equals 15 residues. This chain's CDR3 is CASSLTGSSGNTIYF. The CDR3 nucleotides are TGTGCCAGCAGCTTGACGGGAAGCTCTGGAAACACCATATATTTT.

In DNA, the CDR3 is TGTGCCAGCAGACAGGATGCTGGAAACACCATATATTTT. Its protein product is CASRQDAGNTIYF. The rearrangement joins TRBV2 to TRBJ1-3, with D perhaps TRBD1 (5 bases). V lost 6 bases, J lost 2 bases, and 8 bases lay in between. Germline CDR1 and CDR2: SNHLY and FYNNEI. The CDR3 is made up of 13 amino acids.

The J gene is TRBJ1-1, the V gene TRBV28, with 8 bases fitting TRBD1. Germline lookup yields CDR1 MDHEN and CDR2 SYDVKM. CDR3 size: 15 residues. Trimming cost V 7 bases and J 0 bases; bases outside gene matches: 7. CDR3 DNA: TGTGCCAGCAATGGACAGGGATTCATGAACACTGAAGCTTTCTTT. It encodes CASNGQGFMNTEAFF.

This chain uses TRBV19 with TRBJ2-7; D gene ambiguous. This CDR3 spans 15 amino acids. Looked up from germline, CDR1 is LNHDA and CDR2 is SQIVND (reference sequence). Between the trimmed V and J ends, which lost 3 bases and 5 bases, there was a span of 17 bases. The CDR3 loop is CASSITSTDGHEQYF. The CDR3 coding sequence is TGTGCCAGTAGTATCACCTCAACAGATGGTCACGAGCAGTACTTC.

The chain recombines TRBV11-1 with TRBJ2-5; D unresolved. The CDR3 extends over 16 amino acids. The V gene's germline CDR1 is SGHAT and CDR2 FQDESV (reference sequence). Trimming stripped 4 bases from V and 1 base from J, with 16 bases between. This CDR3 reads CASSSKQRLTQETQYF. Written as DNA, the CDR3 is TGTGCCAGCAGCTCGAAGCAGAGACTGACCCAAGAGACCCAGTACTTC.

This clone occurred a few times. The V and J genes are TRBV27 and TRBJ2-7, with D possibly being TRBD2 (6 bases). The CDR3 runs to 15 residues. With 6 bases removed from V and 8 bases from J, the gap between germline ends came to 23 bases. The V gene's germline CDR1 is MNHEY and CDR2 SMNVEV (reference sequence). In DNA, the CDR3 is TGTGCCAGCAGCCCGGCGGGGACTGGTGCCTTCAAGCAGTACTTC. Its translation is CASSPAGTGAFKQYF.

The chain carries TRBV7-9 and TRBJ2-2; 7 nucleotides line up with TRBD1. Germline V gene data show CDR1 as SEHNR and CDR2 as FQNEAQ (reference sequence). V trimming: 5 bases; J trimming: 7 bases; junction bases outside the gene matches: 7. This CDR3 is built from 14 residues. The CDR3 loop is CASSLPQGNGELFF. The CDR3 DNA sequence: TGTGCCAGCAGCCTACCACAGGGGAACGGGGAGCTGTTTTTT. Supplemented by reference TRBV7-9 and TRBJ2-2, the full variable domain reads DTGVSQNPRHKITKRGQNVTFRCDPISEHNRLYWYRQTLGQGPEFLTYFQNEAQLEKSRLLSDRFSAERPKGSFSTLEIQRTEQGDSAMYLCASSLPQGNGELFFGEGSRLTVL.

There are a few counts of this clone. V usage is TRBV27 and J usage is TRBJ2-7; unclear D gene. This CDR3 has 13 amino acids. With 2 bases removed from V and 2 bases from J, the gap between germline ends came to 7 bases. Germline V gene lookup returns CDR1 MNHEY and CDR2 SMNVEV (reference sequence). CDR3 sequence reads: CASSLRRPYEQYF. The CDR3 bases are TGTGCCAGCAGTTTAAGGCGGCCCTACGAGCAGTACTTC.

The chain joins TRBV27 to TRBJ1-5; 7 nucleotides match TRBD1. J gave up 0 bases and V 5 bases, and 13 bases lay outside the gene matches. This CDR3 comprises 18 residues. Germline CDR1 MNHEY, CDR2 SMNVEV (reference sequence). CDR3 nucleotides: TGTGCCAGCAGTAAATACCGGGACAGAGAACATAGCAATCAGCCCCAGCATTTT. It specifies CASSKYRDREHSNQPQHF.

The rearrangement joins TRBV19 to TRBJ1-1; D unclear. The germline V gene has CDR1 LNHDA and CDR2 SQIVND (reference sequence). V lost 5 bases, J lost 6 bases, and 10 bases lay in between. The CDR3 contains 12 residues. The DNA for the CDR3 is TGTGCCAGTAGTTTGGGCGCTGCTGAAGCTTTCTTT. Its translation: CASSLGAAEAFF.

This clone was seen more than once but under ten times. This sequence joins TRBV3-1 (or the pseudogene TRBV3-2) and TRBJ1-1; possible D gene TRBD1, 6 bases. This CDR3 is 13 amino acids long. Per the germline V gene, CDR1 is LGHDT and CDR2 is YNNKEL (reference sequence). Trimming removed 4 bases from V and 8 bases from J, with 14 bases in between. The CDR3 bases are TGTGCCAGCAGCCGAGGGGGGGCAGCCGAAGCTTTCTTT. It translates to CASSRGGAAEAFF.

The genes are TRBV25-1 and TRBJ2-1; 7 bases line up with TRBD1. V was pared by 5 bases and J by 5 bases, with 6 bases of the junction left unmatched. The CDR3 runs 14 residues. Germline loops: CDR1 MGHDK, CDR2 SYGVNS. The DNA for the CDR3 is TGTGCCAGCAGTCCAGGGGGTTCGAACAATGAGCAGTTCTTC. Translated, it gives CASSPGGSNNEQFF.

The table lists this clone with a count of one. This chain uses TRBV7-2 with TRBJ1-1, with D unresolved. Looked up from germline, CDR1 is SGHTA and CDR2 is FQGNSA. The CDR3 totals 12 residues. Between the trimmed V and J ends, which lost 6 bases and 7 bases, there was a span of 12 bases. The CDR3 loop is CASSVGAGEAFF. The CDR3 DNA reads TGTGCCAGCAGTGTGGGCGCCGGTGAAGCTTTCTTT.

This chain connects TRBV7-9 to TRBJ1-2; 10 positions match TRBD1. Germline V gene lookup returns CDR1 SEHNR and CDR2 FQNEAQ (reference sequence). The trim removed 0 bases at V and 4 bases at J, leaving 2 bases unmatched. The CDR3 extends over 15 amino acids. The CDR3, as DNA: TGTGCCAGCAGCTTAGCGACAGGGGGCGTCTATGGCTACACCTTC. Its protein product is CASSLATGGVYGYTF.

This rearrangement joins TRBV4-1 to TRBJ1-1; tentative D call: TRBD1 (6 bases). Germline V lookup: CDR1 MGHRA, CDR2 YSYEKL. The CDR3 runs to 13 residues. V was clipped by 3 bases and J by 5 bases, with 10 bases between them. The CDR3 nucleotides read TGCGCCAGCAGCCAGGGGGCTTGGACTGAAGCTTTCTTT. Encoded protein: CASSQGAWTEAFF.

J is TRBJ1-1 and V is TRBV28; 10 nucleotides match TRBD1. Per the germline V gene, CDR1 is MDHEN and CDR2 is SYDVKM. With V trimmed by 5 bases and J by 2 bases, 8 bases remained unmatched. The CDR3 length is 16 residues. CDR3 sequence reads: CASSPRDRGYNTEAFF. As DNA, the CDR3 is TGTGCCAGCAGTCCCCGGGACAGGGGTTACAACACTGAAGCTTTCTTT.

V is TRBV5-4 and J is TRBJ2-1; TRBD2 is a possible D gene (5 bases). CDR1 is SGHNT, CDR2 YYREEE, per germline (reference sequence). This CDR3 is 11 amino acids long. V gave up 4 bases and J gave up 9 bases, with 8 bases separating them. CDR3 DNA: TGTGCCAGCAGCCGAGAGGGTGAGCAGTTCTTC. Protein: CASSREGEQFF.

The rearrangement uses TRBV10-1 and TRBJ1-5; a possible D gene is TRBD1 (5 bases). V lost 2 bases and J lost 4, with 9 bases in between. CDR1 and CDR2 (germline): WNHNN, SYGVQD (reference sequence). This CDR3 has 14 residues. CDR3 in amino acids: CASSERQGNQPQHF. The CDR3 nucleotides are TGCGCCAGCAGTGAGAGGCAGGGAAATCAGCCCCAGCATTTT.

The rearrangement links TRBV30 to TRBJ1-2; 9 nucleotides match TRBD1. This CDR3 has 14 residues. V lost 3 bases, J lost 10 bases, and 12 bases stayed unmatched. Germline V lookup: CDR1 GTSNPN, CDR2 SVGIG (reference sequence). The CDR3 nucleotides are TGTGCCTGGAGACTAACAGGGGGCAACGCCCACTACACCTTC. It encodes CAWRLTGGNAHYTF.

V usage is TRBV15 and J usage is TRBJ1-5; the D is unclear. The CDR3 has 15 residues. With 0 bases removed from V and 9 bases from J, the gap between germline ends came to 15 bases. Looked up from germline, CDR1 is LNHNV and CDR2 is YYDKDF (reference sequence). CDR3 in amino acids: CATSRDSGEGAPQHF. DNA of the CDR3: TGTGCCACCAGCAGAGATAGCGGGGAGGGAGCGCCCCAGCATTTT.

The chain is built from TRBV6-1 and TRBJ1-1; the D is unclear. CDR1 is MNHNS and CDR2 is SASEGT in the germline V gene. The CDR3 has 13 amino acids. V lost 0 bases to trimming and J lost 6 bases, with 8 bases between them. The DNA for the CDR3 is TGTGCCAGCAGTGAAGCTGGAGTCGCTGAAGCTTTCTTT. It is translated as CASSEAGVAEAFF.

This clone was found once. The chain recombines TRBV2 with TRBJ1-5; no firm D call. Trimming removed 3 bases at V and 0 bases at J, with 9 bases between. This CDR3 comprises 15 residues. The germline gives CDR1 SNHLY, CDR2 FYNNEI. CDR3 sequence (DNA): TGTGCCAGCAGTGAGGAGAGCATTAGCAATCAGCCCCAGCATTTT. Its translation is CASSEESISNQPQHF. Looking up the rest from reference TRBV2 and TRBJ1-5 gives the full variable domain: EPEVTQTPSHQVTQMGQEVILRCVPISNHLYFYWYRQILGQKVEFLVSFYNNEISEKSEIFDDQFSVERPDGSNFTLKIRSTKLEDSAMYFCASSEESISNQPQHFGDGTRLSIL.

The V gene is TRBV7-9, the J gene TRBJ1-1; no firm D call. With 4 bases removed from V and 4 bases from J, the gap between germline ends came to 16 bases. Germline CDR1 SEHNR, CDR2 FQNEAQ (reference sequence). This CDR3 region has 15 residues. CDR3 in DNA: TGTGCCAGCAGCTATGGCCGGGGATTGGGCACTGAAGCTTTCTTT. This sequence encodes CASSYGRGLGTEAFF.

This chain uses TRBV7-2 with TRBJ2-3, with 13 bases lining up with TRBD2. CDR1 SGHTA and CDR2 FQGNSA come from the germline V gene. J lost 2 bases, V lost 3 bases, and 11 bases had no gene match. The CDR3 runs 19 residues. CDR3: CASSFRLLTSGGYTDTQYF. For the CDR3, the DNA is TGTGCCAGCAGCTTTCGGCTGTTGACTAGCGGGGGGTACACAGATACGCAGTATTTT.

This clone showed up just a few times. The V gene is TRBV11-2, the J gene TRBJ1-1, with 7 bases matching TRBD1. Germline V lookup: CDR1 SGHAT, CDR2 FQNNGV. The ends lost 7 bases at V and 7 bases at J; junction bases unmatched: 18. The CDR3 totals 16 residues. CDR3 in amino acids: CASTYSGQVGKSEAFF. The DNA for the CDR3 is TGTGCCAGCACCTACTCCGGACAGGTGGGGAAAAGTGAAGCTTTCTTT.

The chain has TRBV7-2 and TRBJ2-7; the D gene is possibly TRBD1 (6 bases). In germline, CDR1 is SGHTA, CDR2 FQGNSA. The V end lost 5 bases, the J end lost 6 bases, and 17 bases lay between the germline ends. This CDR3 spans 14 amino acids. The CDR3 nucleotides are TGTGCCAGCAGCACGGGGCAGGGGATCGGCGAGCAGTACTTC. Translated: CASSTGQGIGEQYF.